The source of this T cell receptor (beta chain) is a study of blood T cell repertoires in COVID-19. Turning to the study itself: The United States, Italy and Spain were the sources of the acute and convalescent COVID-19 samples. The cDNA or gDNA used as material had been derived from T cells, B-cell-depleted T cells, or PBMCs.

V was clipped by 0 bases and J by 5 bases; unmatched bases: 6. The CDR3 covers 16 residues. The germline V gene encodes CDR1 LNHDA and CDR2 SQIVND (reference sequence). As originally analysed: For nucleated cells, counts were estimated from reference gene primer amplification. The protocol was immunoSEQ multiplex PCR, while the TCRdb copy is restricted to in-frame clones and leaves out a portion. From that table come the V and J calls and clone size; the DNA was used to work out D and trimming. The table records approximately 65,000 clones, roughly 84% of them present only once. Material: peripheral blood. This TCR derives from an elderly woman with active or convalescent COVID-19. This chain joins TRBV19 and TRBJ1-5; 8 nucleotides match TRBD1. The CDR3 protein is CASSIDTGGGDQPQHF. In DNA form, the CDR3 reads TGTGCCAGTAGTATAGATACAGGGGGTGGGGATCAGCCCCAGCATTTT.